This TCR beta chain was observed in a study of cytomegalovirus exposure and HLA in healthy donors. Findings and limits, study-wide: A previous analysis found most TCR beta V segments productive roughly 90% or roughly 30% of the time.

The PCR contained 60 Vbeta and 13 Jbeta primers. Measured with immunoSEQ multiplex PCR; TCRdb has only the in-frame clones, and not every one. The table lists about 130,000 clones, 80% of them singletons. This CDR3 is built from 13 residues. Per the germline V gene, CDR1 is GTSNPN and CDR2 is SVGIG (reference sequence). V was clipped by 2 bases and J by 5 bases, with 10 bases between them. As regards this clone: Its antigen is undetermined. Other DNA sequences from this sample encode an identical CDR3 as well.

The chain joins TRBV30 to TRBJ1-5; D is unclear. The TCR comes from a male donor in good health and CMV-seronegative. Sample: PBMCs. CDR3 residues: CAWSPGEDQPQHF. Written as DNA, the CDR3 is TGTGCCTGGAGTCCCGGGGAGGATCAGCCCCAGCATTTT.